These T cell receptor beta chains were read from a single sample in a study of siplizumab effects on memory and regulatory T cells. TCRdb's table, derived via immunoSEQ multiplex PCR, lists solely in-frame clones and lacks some. The repertoire consists of under 70,000 clones, with around 80% occurring once and the leading ten covering roughly 0.4%. Material: memory CD4+ T cells sorted from blood. These receptors were obtained from a human donor in good health. The CDR3 runs from the conserved cysteine through the conserved F or W. The D gene is left open where the match is weak. Clone size is stated in some rows and not others, as once, few, many or a class when expanded.

d_call | j_call | v_call | clone_size | cdr3_nt | cdr3_aa
NA | TRBJ1-5 | TRBV6-6 | NA | TGTGCCAGCAGCAAGGGGTCGACGAATCAGCCCCAGCATTTT | CASSKGSTNQPQHF
TRBD1 | TRBJ2-2 | TRBV2 | NA | TGTGCCAGCGGACCCCCGGGACAGGGGGTAACCGGGGAGCTGTTTTTT | CASGPPGQGVTGELFF
NA | TRBJ2-6 | TRBV9 | NA | TGTGCCAGCAGCGTAGGGCGGGTCTCTGGGGCCAACGTCCTGACTTTC | CASSVGRVSGANVLTF
NA | TRBJ1-1 | TRBV7-2 | NA | TGTGCCAGCAGCTTATCAGGAAATATGAACACTGAAGCTTTCTTT | CASSLSGNMNTEAFF
NA | TRBJ1-2 | TRBV6-4 | NA | TGTGCCAGCAGTGACTCAGGCTATAGCTATGGCTACACCTTC | CASSDSGYSYGYTF
TRBD2 | TRBJ2-5 | TRBV6-1 | NA | TGTGCCAGCAGTGCTAGGCGGGGGGTAGAGACCCAGTACTTC | CASSARRGVETQYF
NA | TRBJ1-1 | TRBV5-1 | NA | TGCGCCAGCAGCTTGGAGGGTCGGTACACTGAAGCTTTCTTT | CASSLEGRYTEAFF
NA | TRBJ1-6 | TRBV27 | few | TGTGCCAGCTCTGCAGAGTCTAATTCACCCCTCCACTTT | CASSAESNSPLHF
NA | TRBJ2-1 | TRBV2 | NA | TGTGCCAGCAGGTGGGACCGCTCCGACAATGAGCAGTTCTTC | CASRWDRSDNEQFF
TRBD2 | TRBJ2-3 | TRBV6-6 | NA | TGTGCCAGCAGTTTATCTAGCGGGGGGAGGGCAGATACGCAGTATTTT | CASSLSSGGRADTQYF
TRBD2 | TRBJ2-7 | TRBV2 | NA | TGTGCCAGCAGTGTAACTAGCGGGGGCTACGAGCAGTACTTC | CASSVTSGGYEQYF
NA | TRBJ1-1 | TRBV7-6 | NA | TGTGCCAGCAGCTCCAATAGTGGGGGTGCCACTGAAGCTTTCTTT | CASSSNSGGATEAFF
NA | TRBJ2-3 | TRBV7-7 | NA | TGTGCCAGCAGCTTATGGGGTAAAGATACGCAGTATTTT | CASSLWGKDTQYF
NA | TRBJ2-2 | TRBV5-6 | NA | TGTGCCAGCAGCTTTGGGCTTACCGAACACGCGGGGGAGCTGTTTTTT | CASSFGLTEHAGELFF
TRBD1 | TRBJ2-7 | TRBV19 | NA | TGTGCCAGTAGTATCGACTCCGGGACAGGGTTAAGGGAGCAGTACTTC | CASSIDSGTGLREQYF
NA | TRBJ2-7 | TRBV29-1 | NA | TGCAGCGTTGAGGTCAGGGCGTCCGAGCAGTACTTC | CSVEVRASEQYF
NA | TRBJ1-3 | TRBV5-1 | NA | TGCGCCAGCAGCTTAACGGACCGGCCCCCTGGAAACACCATATATTTT | CASSLTDRPPGNTIYF
NA | TRBJ1-1 | TRBV28 | NA | TGTGCCAGCAGCCGGACGGCTAACACTGAAGCTTTCTTT | CASSRTANTEAFF
NA | TRBJ1-1 | TRBV2 | NA | TGTGCCAGCAGTTGGGGGAACACTGAAGCTTTCTTT | CASSWGNTEAFF
NA | TRBJ1-2 | TRBV6-6 | few | TGTGCCAGCAGTTACTCGAGTCCGGCCGACTATGGCTACACCTTC | CASSYSSPADYGYTF
NA | TRBJ1-1 | TRBV5-1 | NA | TGCGCCAGCAGCTATATGGGACAAAATTCTCTTGCTTTCTTT | CASSYMGQNSLAFF
NA | TRBJ2-3 | TRBV12-5 | NA | TGTGCTAGTGGTTTGGTACTAACAGGGGGGGGAGATACGCAGTATTTT | CASGLVLTGGGDTQYF
TRBD1 | TRBJ2-7 | TRBV29-1 | NA | TGCAGCGTCCACGACAGGGTAAACTACGAGCAGTACTTC | CSVHDRVNYEQYF
NA | TRBJ2-7 | TRBV21-1 | once | TGTGCCAGCCACTCCTACGAGCAGTACTTC | CASHSYEQYF
TRBD2 | TRBJ2-5 | TRBV6-5 | NA | TGTGCCAGCAGTTACGGGACTAGCGGGGGTGTTGAGACCCAGTACTTC | CASSYGTSGGVETQYF
NA | TRBJ1-1 | TRBV5-1 | NA | TGCGCCAGCAGTGGGGGGGTCGACACTGAAGCTTTCTTT | CASSGGVDTEAFF
NA | TRBJ1-1 | TRBV4-1 | NA | TGCGCCAGCAGCCAACAAGACCTGGTCGTTCGCTCTGAAGCTTTCTTT | CASSQQDLVVRSEAFF